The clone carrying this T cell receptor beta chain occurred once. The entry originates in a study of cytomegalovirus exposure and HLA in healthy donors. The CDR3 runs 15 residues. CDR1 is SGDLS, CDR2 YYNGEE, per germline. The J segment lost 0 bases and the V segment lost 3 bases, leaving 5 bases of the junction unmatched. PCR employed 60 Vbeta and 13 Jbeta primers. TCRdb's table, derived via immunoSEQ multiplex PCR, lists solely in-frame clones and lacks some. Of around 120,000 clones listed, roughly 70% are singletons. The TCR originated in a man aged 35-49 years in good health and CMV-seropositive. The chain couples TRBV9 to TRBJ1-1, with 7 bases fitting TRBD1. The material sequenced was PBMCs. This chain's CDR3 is CASSGTGTVNTEAFF. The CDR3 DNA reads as TGTGCCAGCAGCGGGACCGGGACAGTGAACACTGAAGCTTTCTTT.